A single sample gave rise to the 9 T cell receptor beta chains below, sequenced in a study of T cell responses to AZD1222 COVID-19 vaccine. The method was immunoSEQ multiplex PCR; TCRdb's version includes in-frame clones alone and lacks a portion of them. The sample lists 150,000 to 200,000 clones, 80% to 95% occurring once. This material consisted of peripheral blood, taken 28 days after the second AZD1222 dose. The receptors were sampled from an adult who received the AZD1222 COVID-19 vaccine.

The chain joins TRBV6-1 to TRBJ1-1; no definite D call. CDR1 and CDR2 (germline): MNHNS, SASEGT. Trimming shortened V by 0 bases and J by 1 base, and 9 bases separated the two germline ends. This CDR3 contains 15 residues. This CDR3 is CASSEALTWNTEAFF. Here the CDR3 DNA reads TGTGCCAGCAGTGAAGCCCTCACCTGGAACACTGAAGCTTTCTTT.

The chain recombines TRBV5-1 with TRBJ2-1; D is ambiguous. The V end lost 5 bases, the J end lost 3 bases, and 12 bases lay between the germline ends. The CDR3 is made up of 14 amino acids. Germline CDR1 is SGHRS and CDR2 is YFSETQ. Here the CDR3 reads CASREQMDYNEQFF. In DNA form, the CDR3 reads TGCGCCAGCAGGGAACAGATGGACTACAATGAGCAGTTCTTC.

V is TRBV3-1 (or the pseudogene TRBV3-2) and J is TRBJ2-1; the D gene is possibly TRBD2 (5 bases). V shed 5 bases and J shed 5 bases, with 22 bases lying between them. The CDR3 has 17 residues. Germline V gene lookup returns CDR1 LGHDT and CDR2 YNNKEL (reference sequence). The CDR3 here is CASSGGCPFHSDNEQFF. CDR3 nucleotides: TGTGCCAGCAGCGGCGGGTGTCCCTTCCATTCCGACAATGAGCAGTTCTTC.

Written as DNA, the CDR3 is TGTGCCAGCAGTTGGGGGTCCAAAAACATTCAGTACTTC. Translation gives CASSWGSKNIQYF. The rearrangement uses TRBV5-6 and TRBJ2-4; the D call may be TRBD1 or TRBD2 (5 bases each). The CDR3 extends over 13 amino acids. The germline V and J ends were trimmed by 5 bases and 2 bases, with 8 bases remaining between them. The germline CDR1 and CDR2 sequences are SGHDT and YYEEEE.

Concerning this clone: This CDR3 is also generated by other DNA sequences in the sample. The J gene is TRBJ2-5, the V gene TRBV3-1 (or the pseudogene TRBV3-2); D remains ambiguous. The germline V and J ends were trimmed by 0 bases and 4 bases, with 3 bases remaining between them. Germline assignment: CDR1 LGHDT and CDR2 YNNKEL (reference sequence). The CDR3 consists of 12 residues. The CDR3 region has the DNA TGTGCCAGCAGCCAAGATGCAGAGACCCAGTACTTC. This translates into CASSQDAETQYF.

This chain connects TRBV11-2 to TRBJ2-3, with 11 nucleotides matching TRBD2. Germline-derived CDR1 and CDR2 are SGHAT and FQNNGV. J lost 2 bases, V lost 3 bases, and 4 bases had no gene match. The CDR3 has 16 amino acids. The CDR3 bases are TGTGCCAGCAGCTTCCTAGCGGGGGGCCTCACAGATACGCAGTATTTT. Its protein product is CASSFLAGGLTDTQYF.

The chain has TRBV10-1 and TRBJ2-2; 11 nucleotides line up with TRBD2. The CDR3 extends over 17 amino acids. Germline CDR1 WNHNN, CDR2 SYGVQD (reference sequence). Germline trimming cut 6 bases from V and 3 bases from J; bases unmatched to any gene: 9. CDR3 protein: CASSNSLAGGHTGELFF. In nucleotides, the CDR3 is TGCGCCAGCAGCAACTCTCTAGCGGGGGGACACACCGGGGAGCTGTTTTTT.

This clone has only one observation. The CDR3 coding sequence is TGTGCCAGCAGTTTAGGGTACAATTCACCCCTCCACTTT. Its protein is CASSLGYNSPLHF. The J gene is TRBJ1-6, the V gene TRBV12-3 or TRBV12-4, with D unresolved. Trimming took off 1 base at V and 7 bases at J, with 5 bases between the two ends. This CDR3 has 13 amino acids.

Written as DNA, the CDR3 is TGTGCCAGCAGCTTGGGTACAGGGAGGAACACTGAAGCTTTCTTT. This sequence encodes CASSLGTGRNTEAFF. The chain couples TRBV5-4 to TRBJ1-1, with a possible D match to TRBD1 (6 bases). The germline CDR1 and CDR2 sequences are SGHNT and YYREEE (reference sequence). Trimming shortened V by 0 bases and J by 1 base, and 10 bases separated the two germline ends. The CDR3 extends over 15 amino acids.